The TCR beta chain under discussion was sequenced for a study of T cells in Graves' hyperthyroidism and ophthalmopathy. This clonotype was found a few times. Using RNA transcripts as the source, TCR beta CDR3 regions were amplified. HTBI primers were the set used in a first-round RT-PCR of the TCR CDR3. TCRdb redid the calling of the multiplex PCR reads with MiXCR, one entry per CDR3 protein. The sample shows about 400,000 distinct CDR3 sequences, 15% to 19% of them seen only once. Per germline, CDR1 DFQATT and CDR2 SNEGSKA (reference sequence). V shed 3 bases and J 3 bases; nucleotides not matched to a gene: 5. The CDR3 is 13 amino acids.

This rearrangement joins TRBV20-1 to TRBJ2-7; 7 bases fit TRBD1. The sequenced sample was blood. The sequence was obtained from a woman aged 18-29 years with Graves' hyperthyroidism that later progressed to Graves' ophthalmopathy. The CDR3 reads CSARGTVDYEQYF. CDR3 in DNA: TGCAGTGCTAGGGGGACAGTTGACTACGAGCAGTACTTC.